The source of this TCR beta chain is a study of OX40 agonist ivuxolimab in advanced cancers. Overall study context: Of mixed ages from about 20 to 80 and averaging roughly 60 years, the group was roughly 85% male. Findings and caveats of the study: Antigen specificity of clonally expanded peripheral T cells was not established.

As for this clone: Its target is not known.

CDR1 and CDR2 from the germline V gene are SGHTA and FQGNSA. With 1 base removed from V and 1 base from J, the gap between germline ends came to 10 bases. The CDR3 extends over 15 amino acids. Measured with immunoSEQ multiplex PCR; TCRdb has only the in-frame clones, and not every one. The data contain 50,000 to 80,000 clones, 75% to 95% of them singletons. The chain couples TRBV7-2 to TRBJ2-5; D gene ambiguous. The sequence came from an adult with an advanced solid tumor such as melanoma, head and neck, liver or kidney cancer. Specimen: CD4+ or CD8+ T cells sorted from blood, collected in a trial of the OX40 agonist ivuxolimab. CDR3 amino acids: CASSLESSSQETQYF. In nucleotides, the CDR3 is TGTGCCAGCAGCTTAGAGTCCAGCAGCCAAGAGACCCAGTACTTC. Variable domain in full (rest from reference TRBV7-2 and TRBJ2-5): GAGVSQSPSNKVTEKGKDVELRCDPISGHTALYWYRQSLGQGLEFLIYFQGNSAPDKSGLPSDRFSAERTGGSVSTLTIQRTQQEDSAVYLCASSLESSSQETQYFGPGTRLLVL.